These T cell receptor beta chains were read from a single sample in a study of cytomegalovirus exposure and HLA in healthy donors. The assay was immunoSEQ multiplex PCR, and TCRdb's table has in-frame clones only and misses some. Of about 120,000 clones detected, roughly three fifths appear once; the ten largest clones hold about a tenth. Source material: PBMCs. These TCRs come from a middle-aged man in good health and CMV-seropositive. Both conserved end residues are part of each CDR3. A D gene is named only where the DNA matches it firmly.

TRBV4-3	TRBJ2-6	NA	CASSHGRGESGANVLTF
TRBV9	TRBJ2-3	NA	CASSVVRSSSTDTQYF
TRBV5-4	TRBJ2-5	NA	CASSSRLEETQYF
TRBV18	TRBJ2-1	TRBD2	CASSPRLAGLNEQFF
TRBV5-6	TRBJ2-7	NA	CASSAGLGETYEQYF
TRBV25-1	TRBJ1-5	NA	CASSAGTGVGNQPQHF
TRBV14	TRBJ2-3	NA	CASSQDRGSTDTQYF
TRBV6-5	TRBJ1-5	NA	CASSPYGGQPQHF
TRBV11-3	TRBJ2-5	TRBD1	CASSYGQGTLQETQYF
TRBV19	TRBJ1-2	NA	CASILGGGNYGYTF
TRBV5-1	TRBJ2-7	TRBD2	CASSLFSGSIYEQYF
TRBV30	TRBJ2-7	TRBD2	CAWSVLSGSDEQYF
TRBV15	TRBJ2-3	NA	CATSAEPGSTQYF
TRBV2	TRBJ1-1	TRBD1	CASKRDRGLTEAFF
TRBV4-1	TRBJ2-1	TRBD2	CASSQARLAGGEEQFF
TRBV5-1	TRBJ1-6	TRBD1	CASSAPGQYSPLHF
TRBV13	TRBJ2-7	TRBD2	CASRHGASGRERSYEQYF
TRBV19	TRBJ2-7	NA	CASSMMGGYEQYF
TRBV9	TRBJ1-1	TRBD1	CASSVGGQGVQAFF
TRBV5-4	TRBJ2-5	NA	CASSLGGAAQETQYF
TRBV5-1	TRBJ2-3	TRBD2	CASSRLAGISDTQYF
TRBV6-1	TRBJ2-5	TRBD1	CASSPGGEETQYF
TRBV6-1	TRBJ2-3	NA	CASSEMRLGTDTQYF
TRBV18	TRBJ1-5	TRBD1	CASSETGPPQPQHF
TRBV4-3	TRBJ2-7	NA	CASSQDLFRSSTFAYEQYF
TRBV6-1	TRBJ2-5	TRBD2	CASSATSGGLGETQYF
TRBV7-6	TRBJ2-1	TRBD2	CASSRTSGWQDNEQFF
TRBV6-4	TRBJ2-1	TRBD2	CASSEYTSGLYNEQFF
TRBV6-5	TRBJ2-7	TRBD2	CASSRSGGSSYEQYF
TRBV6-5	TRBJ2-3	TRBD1	CASRSGQGFTDTQYF
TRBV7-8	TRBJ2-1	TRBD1	CASSVPGTGINEQFF
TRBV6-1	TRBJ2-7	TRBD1	CANGQGAREQYF
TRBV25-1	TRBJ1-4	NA	CASSEDRLREKLFF
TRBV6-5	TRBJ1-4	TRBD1	CASSAQDRANEKLFF
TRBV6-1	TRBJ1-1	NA	CASSELREGTEAFF
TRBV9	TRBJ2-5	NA	CASSSRQEETQYF
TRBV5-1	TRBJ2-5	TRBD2	CASSLLAGEGKTQYF
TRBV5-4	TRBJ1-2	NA	CASSRTDRDYGYTF
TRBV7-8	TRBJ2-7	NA	CASSKLEEGSYEQYF
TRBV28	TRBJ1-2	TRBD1	CASSRGTGKDYGYTF
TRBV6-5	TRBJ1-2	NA	CASSYSKAGRVGYTF
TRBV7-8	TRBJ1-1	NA	CASSGRAGREAFF
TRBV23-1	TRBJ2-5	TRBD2	CASSQPGLAGGETQYF
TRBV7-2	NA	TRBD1	CASSLTGPLSYEQYF
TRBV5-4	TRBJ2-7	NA	CATSDSGPYEQYF
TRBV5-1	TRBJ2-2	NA	CASNPSGTGLTGELFF
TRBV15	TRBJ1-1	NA	CATSRDARDTEAFF
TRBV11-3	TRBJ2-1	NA	CASSSRAADHGEQFF
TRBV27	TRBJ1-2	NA	CASSSGGFYGYTF
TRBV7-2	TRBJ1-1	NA	CASSLESQGGTEAFF